The rows below give T cell receptor beta chains drawn from one sample of a study of T-cell memory formation after mild COVID-19. In TCRdb, the 5' RACE reads were re-called with MiXCR into one record per CDR3 protein. The sample holds hundreds of thousands of distinct CDR3 sequences, about 18% seen once. The specimen sequenced was PBMCs or a T cell subset sorted from them (not recorded which). Every receptor here comes from an adult woman who had mild COVID-19 (a few samples of this study predate the infection). Cell type and time point are not known. CDR3s include the opening cysteine and the closing phenylalanine or tryptophan. A D gene is named only where the DNA matches it firmly. Size values are once, few and many counts, or a class for expanded clones, and some rows have none.

V: TRBV10-3; size: few; D: .; J: TRBJ1-1; CDR3: CAISEPGLYTEAFF; DNA: TGTGCCATCAGTGAGCCCGGGCTGTACACTGAAGCTTTCTTT
V: TRBV6-2/TRBV6-3; size: .; D: TRBD2; J: TRBJ2-1; CDR3: CASSSSGFAYNEQFF; DNA: TGTGCCAGCAGTTCTAGCGGGTTTGCCTACAATGAGCAGTTCTTC
V: TRBV30; size: .; D: TRBD1; J: TRBJ1-5; CDR3: CAWSLPGGDQPQHF; DNA: TGTGCCTGGAGCTTACCAGGGGGTGACCAGCCCCAGCATTTT
V: TRBV9; size: .; D: TRBD2; J: TRBJ2-3; CDR3: CASSASGGLSDTQYF; DNA: TGTGCCAGCAGCGCTAGCGGGGGGCTTTCAGATACGCAGTATTTT
V: TRBV5-1; size: .; D: .; J: TRBJ1-3; CDR3: CASSLAPTGRSGNTIYF; DNA: TGCGCCAGCAGCTTGGCGCCAACAGGGCGATCTGGAAACACCATATATTTT
V: TRBV6-5; size: few; D: .; J: TRBJ1-2; CDR3: CASSYTVNYGYTF; DNA: TGTGCCAGCAGTTACACCGTTAACTATGGCTACACCTTC
V: TRBV24-1; size: few; D: .; J: TRBJ2-1; CDR3: CATSDHDRSSYNEQFF; DNA: TGTGCCACCAGTGATCATGACCGAAGCTCCTACAATGAGCAGTTCTTC
V: TRBV28; size: .; D: .; J: TRBJ1-5; CDR3: CASSRAVHQPQHF; DNA: TGTGCCAGCAGCCGGGCGGTACATCAGCCCCAGCATTTT
V: TRBV6-2/TRBV6-3; size: .; D: .; J: TRBJ2-3; CDR3: CASSYLAKSTDTQYF; DNA: TGTGCCAGCAGTTACCTGGCTAAGTCCACAGATACGCAGTATTTT
V: TRBV5-6; size: .; D: TRBD2; J: TRBJ2-1; CDR3: CASSPGSGSLNEQFF; DNA: TGTGCCAGCAGCCCGGGTAGCGGGAGTTTAAATGAGCAGTTCTTC
V: TRBV7-2; size: many; D: TRBD1; J: TRBJ2-5; CDR3: CATAMGQGGETQYF; DNA: TGTGCCACCGCTATGGGACAGGGGGGAGAGACCCAGTACTTC
V: TRBV2; size: few; D: TRBD2; J: TRBJ2-7; CDR3: CASSGSGGPYEQYF; DNA: TGTGCCAGCAGCGGTAGCGGGGGGCCCTACGAGCAGTACTTC
V: TRBV4-2; size: .; D: .; J: TRBJ1-1; CDR3: CASSQEVRTTEAFF; DNA: TGTGCCAGCAGCCAAGAGGTTAGGACCACTGAAGCTTTCTTT
V: TRBV18; size: .; D: .; J: TRBJ2-4; CDR3: CASSPGPSSIQYF; DNA: TGTGCCAGCTCACCAGGGCCCTCAAGTATTCAGTACTTC
V: TRBV7-9; size: many; D: .; J: TRBJ1-5; CDR3: CASSLDTRGQPQHF; DNA: TGTGCCAGCAGCTTGGACACGAGGGGTCAGCCCCAGCATTTT
V: TRBV9; size: .; D: .; J: TRBJ2-7; CDR3: CASSESTSPTYEQYF; DNA: TGTGCCAGCAGCGAAAGTACATCCCCAACCTACGAGCAGTACTTC
V: TRBV12-3/TRBV12-4; size: few; D: TRBD1; J: TRBJ2-7; CDR3: CASSQGQGAEEQYF; DNA: TGTGCCAGCAGCCAGGGACAGGGGGCTGAAGAGCAGTACTTC
V: TRBV14; size: few; D: .; J: TRBJ1-1; CDR3: CASSQYMNTEAFF; DNA: TGTGCCAGCAGCCAATATATGAACACTGAAGCTTTCTTT
V: TRBV20-1; size: .; D: .; J: TRBJ2-7; CDR3: CSGRIGQYKDEQYF; DNA: TGCAGTGGGCGAATCGGCCAATACAAGGACGAGCAGTACTTC
V: TRBV12-3/TRBV12-4; size: .; D: TRBD1; J: TRBJ1-2; CDR3: CASSLSGTRTGIF; DNA: TGTGCCAGCAGTTTAAGTGGAACGAGGACAGGGATCTTC
V: TRBV5-6; size: .; D: TRBD1; J: TRBJ1-1; CDR3: CASSLGQGTNTEAFF; DNA: TGTGCCAGCAGCCTCGGACAGGGGACGAACACTGAAGCTTTCTTT
V: TRBV24-1; size: .; D: TRBD1; J: TRBJ2-7; CDR3: CATSDLTPLGQGENYGYEQYF; DNA: TGTGCCACCAGTGATTTGACCCCCCTCGGACAGGGGGAGAACTACGGCTACGAGCAGTACTTC
V: TRBV20-1; size: few; D: TRBD2; J: TRBJ2-1; CDR3: CSASLKAASGRQGEQFF; DNA: TGCAGTGCTAGCCTTAAGGCGGCTAGCGGGAGACAGGGTGAGCAGTTCTTC
V: TRBV5-6; size: .; D: .; J: TRBJ1-2; CDR3: CASSYGQSPYGYTF; DNA: TGTGCCAGCAGCTATGGACAGAGCCCGTATGGCTACACCTTC
V: TRBV11-2; size: .; D: .; J: TRBJ1-4; CDR3: CASSLSNEKLFF; DNA: TGTGCCAGCAGCTTATCTAATGAAAAACTGTTTTTT
V: TRBV7-8; size: once; D: TRBD1; J: TRBJ2-5; CDR3: CASSPLQPGQRYQETQYF; DNA: TGTGCCAGCAGCCCACTCCAACCGGGACAGCGATACCAAGAGACCCAGTACTTC
V: TRBV7-8; size: .; D: .; J: TRBJ2-1; CDR3: CASSLTSRGVDEQFF; DNA: TGTGCCAGCAGCCTCACTAGCAGAGGGGTAGACGAGCAGTTCTTC
V: TRBV18; size: .; D: .; J: TRBJ2-3; CDR3: CASSSSLAVTDTQYF; DNA: TGTGCCAGCTCATCATCATTAGCGGTCACAGATACGCAGTATTTT
V: TRBV12-3/TRBV12-4; size: few; D: TRBD1; J: TRBJ2-3; CDR3: CASSSYGTGVEDTQYF; DNA: TGTGCCAGCAGCTCCTATGGGACAGGGGTTGAGGATACGCAGTATTTT
V: TRBV7-9; size: .; D: .; J: TRBJ2-7; CDR3: CASRHSGGRSYEQYF; DNA: TGTGCCAGCAGACATAGCGGAGGGAGATCCTACGAGCAGTACTTC
V: TRBV6-1; size: .; D: TRBD1; J: TRBJ2-7; CDR3: CASSERGTDSYEQYF; DNA: TGTGCCAGCAGTGAAAGAGGGACAGATTCCTACGAGCAGTACTTC
V: TRBV7-3; size: few; D: .; J: TRBJ2-3; CDR3: CASSKTPTLTDTQYF; DNA: TGTGCCAGCAGCAAGACACCAACTCTCACAGATACGCAGTATTTT
V: TRBV18; size: .; D: .; J: TRBJ1-6; CDR3: CASSRIGGERNSPLHF; DNA: TGTGCCAGCTCGCGCATCGGGGGGGAAAGGAATTCACCCCTCCACTTT
V: TRBV6-2/TRBV6-3; size: .; D: .; J: TRBJ1-6; CDR3: CASSRPSLSSYNSPLHF; DNA: TGTGCCAGCAGCCGCCCCTCCCTCAGCTCCTATAATTCACCCCTCCACTTT
V: TRBV24-1; size: .; D: .; J: TRBJ2-7; CDR3: CATSAGAGAERHEQYF; DNA: TGTGCCACCAGTGCCGGCGCCGGGGCAGAGCGGCACGAGCAGTACTTC
V: TRBV5-5; size: few; D: TRBD1; J: TRBJ2-7; CDR3: CASSFRKGQGLLSPSYEQYF; DNA: TGTGCCAGCAGCTTTCGAAAGGGACAGGGTCTCCTTAGTCCGTCGTACGAGCAGTACTTC
V: TRBV12-3/TRBV12-4; size: few; D: .; J: TRBJ2-6; CDR3: CASKGSGANVLTF; DNA: TGTGCCAGCAAGGGGTCTGGGGCCAACGTCCTGACTTTC
V: TRBV7-8; size: .; D: TRBD2; J: TRBJ2-1; CDR3: CASSFRRGGSYNEQFF; DNA: TGTGCCAGCAGCTTTCGGCGGGGGGGCAGTTACAATGAGCAGTTCTTC
V: TRBV15; size: .; D: .; J: TRBJ2-3; CDR3: CATSRGDTQYF; DNA: TGTGCCACCAGCAGGGGGGATACGCAGTATTTT
V: TRBV7-8; size: .; D: TRBD2; J: TRBJ2-1; CDR3: CASSSARTSAYNEQFF; DNA: TGTGCCAGCAGCTCGGCGAGAACTAGCGCCTACAATGAGCAGTTCTTC
V: TRBV27; size: few; D: .; J: TRBJ1-2; CDR3: CASSFWGDYGYTF; DNA: TGTGCCAGCAGTTTCTGGGGGGACTATGGCTACACCTTC
V: TRBV6-5; size: .; D: TRBD2; J: TRBJ2-3; CDR3: CASSSPGLAGTTDTQYF; DNA: TGTGCCAGCAGTTCCCCGGGACTAGCGGGAACCACAGATACGCAGTATTTT
V: TRBV24-1; size: few; D: .; J: TRBJ2-5; CDR3: CATRNRRETQYF; DNA: TGTGCCACCAGGAATAGGCGGGAGACCCAGTACTTC
V: TRBV7-9; size: .; D: .; J: TRBJ1-2; CDR3: CASSLALKGDNYGYTF; DNA: TGTGCCAGCAGCTTAGCGTTGAAGGGCGATAACTATGGCTACACCTTC
V: TRBV12-3/TRBV12-4; size: many; D: .; J: TRBJ2-1; CDR3: CASSPRRSSYNEQFF; DNA: TGTGCCAGCAGTCCACGACGGAGCTCCTACAATGAGCAGTTCTTC
V: TRBV4-1; size: few; D: TRBD1; J: TRBJ2-7; CDR3: CASSRTGDLTYEQYF; DNA: TGCGCCAGCAGCCGAACAGGGGATTTAACCTACGAGCAGTACTTC
V: TRBV12-3/TRBV12-4; size: many; D: .; J: TRBJ2-3; CDR3: CASSLDRATDTQYF; DNA: TGTGCCAGCAGTTTGGACAGAGCCACAGATACGCAGTATTTT
V: TRBV2; size: .; D: .; J: TRBJ2-7; CDR3: CASRTSEQYF; DNA: TGTGCCAGCAGGACTAGCGAGCAGTACTTC
V: TRBV4-2; size: few; D: .; J: TRBJ2-5; CDR3: CASSQELLPIETQYF; DNA: TGTGCCAGCAGCCAAGAATTACTGCCAATTGAGACCCAGTACTTC
V: TRBV15; size: once; D: .; J: TRBJ1-2; CDR3: CATSRGDLNYGYTF; DNA: TGTGCCACCAGCAGAGGGGACCTTAACTATGGCTACACCTTC
V: TRBV7-2; size: .; D: .; J: TRBJ1-3; CDR3: CASSLAGGGASGNTIYF; DNA: TGTGCCAGCAGCTTAGCCGGGGGAGGGGCCTCTGGAAACACCATATATTTT